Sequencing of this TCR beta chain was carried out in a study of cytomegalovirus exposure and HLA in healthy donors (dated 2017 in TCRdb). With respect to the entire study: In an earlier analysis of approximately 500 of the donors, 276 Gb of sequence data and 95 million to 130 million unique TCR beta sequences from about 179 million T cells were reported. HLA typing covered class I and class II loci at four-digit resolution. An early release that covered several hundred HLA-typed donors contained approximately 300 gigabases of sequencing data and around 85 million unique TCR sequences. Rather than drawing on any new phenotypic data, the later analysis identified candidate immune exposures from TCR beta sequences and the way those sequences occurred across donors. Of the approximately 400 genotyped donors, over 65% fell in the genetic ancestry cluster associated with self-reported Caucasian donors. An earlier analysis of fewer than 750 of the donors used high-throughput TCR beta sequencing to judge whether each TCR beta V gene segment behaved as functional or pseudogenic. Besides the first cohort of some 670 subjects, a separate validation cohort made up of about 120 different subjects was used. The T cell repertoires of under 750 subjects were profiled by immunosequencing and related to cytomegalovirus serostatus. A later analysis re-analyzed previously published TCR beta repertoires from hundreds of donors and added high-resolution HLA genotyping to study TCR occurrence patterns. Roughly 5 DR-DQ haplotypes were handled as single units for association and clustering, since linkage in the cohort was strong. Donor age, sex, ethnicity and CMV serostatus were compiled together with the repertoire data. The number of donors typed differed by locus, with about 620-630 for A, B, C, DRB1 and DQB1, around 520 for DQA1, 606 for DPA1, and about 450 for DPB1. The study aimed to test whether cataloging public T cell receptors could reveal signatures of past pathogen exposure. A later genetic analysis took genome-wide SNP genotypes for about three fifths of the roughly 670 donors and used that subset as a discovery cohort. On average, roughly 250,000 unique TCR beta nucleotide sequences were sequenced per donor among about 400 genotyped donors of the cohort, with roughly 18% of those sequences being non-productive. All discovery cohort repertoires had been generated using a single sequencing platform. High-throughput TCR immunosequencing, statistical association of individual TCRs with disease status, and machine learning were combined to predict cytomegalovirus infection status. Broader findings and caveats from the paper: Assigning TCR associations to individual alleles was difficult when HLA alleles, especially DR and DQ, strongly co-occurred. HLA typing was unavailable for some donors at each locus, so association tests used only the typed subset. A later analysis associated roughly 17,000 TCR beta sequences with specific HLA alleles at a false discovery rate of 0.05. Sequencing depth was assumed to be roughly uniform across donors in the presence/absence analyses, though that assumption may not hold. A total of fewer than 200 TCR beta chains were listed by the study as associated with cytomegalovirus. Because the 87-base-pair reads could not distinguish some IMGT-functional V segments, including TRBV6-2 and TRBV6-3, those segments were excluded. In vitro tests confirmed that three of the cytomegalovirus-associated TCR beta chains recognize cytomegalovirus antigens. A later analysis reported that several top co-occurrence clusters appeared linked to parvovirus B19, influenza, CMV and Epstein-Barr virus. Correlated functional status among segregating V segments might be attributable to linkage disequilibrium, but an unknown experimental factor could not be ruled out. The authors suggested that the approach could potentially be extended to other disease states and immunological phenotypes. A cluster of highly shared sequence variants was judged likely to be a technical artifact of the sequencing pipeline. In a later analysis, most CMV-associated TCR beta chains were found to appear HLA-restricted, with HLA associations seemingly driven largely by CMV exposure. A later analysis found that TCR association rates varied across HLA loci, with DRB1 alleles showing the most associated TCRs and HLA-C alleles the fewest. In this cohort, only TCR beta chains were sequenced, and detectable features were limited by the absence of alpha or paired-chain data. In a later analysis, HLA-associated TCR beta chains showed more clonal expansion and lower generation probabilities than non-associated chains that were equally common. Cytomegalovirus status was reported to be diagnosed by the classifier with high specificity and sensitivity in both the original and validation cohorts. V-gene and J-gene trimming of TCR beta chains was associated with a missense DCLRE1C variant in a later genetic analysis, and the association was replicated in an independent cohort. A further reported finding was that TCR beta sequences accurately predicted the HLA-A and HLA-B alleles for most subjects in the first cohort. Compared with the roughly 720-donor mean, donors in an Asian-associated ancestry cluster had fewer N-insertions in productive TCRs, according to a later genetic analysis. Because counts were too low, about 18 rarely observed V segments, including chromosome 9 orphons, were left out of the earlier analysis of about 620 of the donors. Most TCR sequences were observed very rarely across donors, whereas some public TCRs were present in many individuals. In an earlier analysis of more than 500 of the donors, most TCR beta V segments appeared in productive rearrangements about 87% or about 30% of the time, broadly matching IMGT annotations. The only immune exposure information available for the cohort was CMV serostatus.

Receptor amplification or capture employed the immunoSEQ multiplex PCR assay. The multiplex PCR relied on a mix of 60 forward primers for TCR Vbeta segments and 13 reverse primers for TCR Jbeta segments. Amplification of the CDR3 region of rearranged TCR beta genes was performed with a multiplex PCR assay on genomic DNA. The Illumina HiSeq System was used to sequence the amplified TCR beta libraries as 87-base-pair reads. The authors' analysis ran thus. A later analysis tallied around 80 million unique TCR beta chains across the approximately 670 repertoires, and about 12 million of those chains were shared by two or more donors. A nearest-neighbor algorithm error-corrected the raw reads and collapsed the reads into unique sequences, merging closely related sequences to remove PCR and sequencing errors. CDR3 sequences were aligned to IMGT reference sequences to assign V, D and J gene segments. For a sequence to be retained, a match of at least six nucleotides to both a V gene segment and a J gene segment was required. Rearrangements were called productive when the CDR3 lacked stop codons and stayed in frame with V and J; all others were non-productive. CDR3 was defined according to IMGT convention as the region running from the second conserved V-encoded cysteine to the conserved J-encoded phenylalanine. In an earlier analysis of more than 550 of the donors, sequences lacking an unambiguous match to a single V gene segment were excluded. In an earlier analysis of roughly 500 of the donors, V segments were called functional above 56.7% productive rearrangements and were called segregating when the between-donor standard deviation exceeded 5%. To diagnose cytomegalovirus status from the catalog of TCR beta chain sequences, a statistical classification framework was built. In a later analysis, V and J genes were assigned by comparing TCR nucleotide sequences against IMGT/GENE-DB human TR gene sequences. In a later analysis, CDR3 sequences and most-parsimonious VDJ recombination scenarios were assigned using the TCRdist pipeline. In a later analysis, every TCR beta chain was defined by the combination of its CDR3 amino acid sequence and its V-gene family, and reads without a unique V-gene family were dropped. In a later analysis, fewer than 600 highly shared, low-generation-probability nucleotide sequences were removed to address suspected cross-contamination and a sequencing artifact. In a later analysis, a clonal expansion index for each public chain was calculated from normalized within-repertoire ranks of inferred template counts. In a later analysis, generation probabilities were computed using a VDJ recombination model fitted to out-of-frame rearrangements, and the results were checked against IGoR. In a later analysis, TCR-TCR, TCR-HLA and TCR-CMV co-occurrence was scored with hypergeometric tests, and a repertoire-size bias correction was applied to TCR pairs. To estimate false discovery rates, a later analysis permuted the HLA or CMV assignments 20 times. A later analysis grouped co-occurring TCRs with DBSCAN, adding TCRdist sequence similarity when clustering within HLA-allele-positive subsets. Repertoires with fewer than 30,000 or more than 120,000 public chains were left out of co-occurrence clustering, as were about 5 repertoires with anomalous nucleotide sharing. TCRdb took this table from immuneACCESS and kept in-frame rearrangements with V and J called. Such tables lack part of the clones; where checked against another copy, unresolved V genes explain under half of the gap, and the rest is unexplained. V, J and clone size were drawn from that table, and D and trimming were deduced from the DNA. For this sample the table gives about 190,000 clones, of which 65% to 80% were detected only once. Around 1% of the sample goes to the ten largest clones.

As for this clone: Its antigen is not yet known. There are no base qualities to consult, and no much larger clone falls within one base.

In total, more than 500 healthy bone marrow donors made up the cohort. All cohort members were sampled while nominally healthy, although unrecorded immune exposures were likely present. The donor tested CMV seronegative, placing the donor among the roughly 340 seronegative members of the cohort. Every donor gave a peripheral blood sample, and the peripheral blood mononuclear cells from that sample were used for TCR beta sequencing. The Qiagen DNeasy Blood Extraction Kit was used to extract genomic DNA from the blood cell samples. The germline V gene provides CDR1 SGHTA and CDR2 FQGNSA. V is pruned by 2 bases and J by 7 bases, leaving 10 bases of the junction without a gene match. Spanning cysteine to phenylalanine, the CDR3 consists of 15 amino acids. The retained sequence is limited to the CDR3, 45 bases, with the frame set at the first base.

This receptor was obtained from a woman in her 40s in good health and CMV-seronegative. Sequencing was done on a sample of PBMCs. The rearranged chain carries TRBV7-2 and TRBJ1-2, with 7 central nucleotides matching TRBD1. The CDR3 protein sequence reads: CASSLSTGALRGYTF. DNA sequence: TGTGCCAGCAGCTTATCAACAGGGGCGTTACGTGGCTACACCTTC.